This section outlines one T cell receptor beta chain sequence together with its context. Its antigen has not been determined. No base qualities exist here, and no much larger clone lies one base off it. The cohort consisted of some 670 healthy bone marrow donors. At the time of sampling, every cohort member was nominally healthy, though immune exposures that went unrecorded were likely present. The donor tested CMV seropositive, placing the donor among the 290 or so seropositive members of the cohort. Each donor provided a peripheral blood sample, and peripheral blood mononuclear cells were used for TCR beta sequencing. The Qiagen DNeasy Blood Extraction Kit was used to extract genomic DNA from the blood cell samples. Libraries were prepared through the immunoSEQ multiplex PCR assay. For the multiplex PCR, a mixture combining 60 forward primers for TCR Vbeta segments and 13 reverse primers for TCR Jbeta segments was used. A multiplex PCR assay on genomic DNA amplified the CDR3 region of rearranged TCR beta genes. The Illumina HiSeq System was used to sequence the amplified TCR beta libraries as 87-base-pair reads. On the authors' methods: Across the roughly 600 repertoires, a later analysis counted about 81 million unique TCR beta chains, around 11 million of which were shared by at least two donors. A nearest-neighbor algorithm error-corrected the raw reads and collapsed the reads into unique sequences, merging closely related sequences to remove PCR and sequencing errors. Alignment of CDR3 sequences to IMGT reference sequences was used to assign V, D and J gene segments. For a sequence to be retained, a match of at least six nucleotides to both a V gene segment and a J gene segment was required. A rearrangement was called productive if the CDR3 had no stop codons and remained in frame with V and J, and every other rearrangement was called non-productive. CDR3 was defined according to IMGT convention as the region running from the second conserved V-encoded cysteine to the conserved J-encoded phenylalanine. Sequences without an unambiguous match to a single V gene segment were excluded from the earlier analysis of several hundred of the donors. In an earlier analysis of about 590 of the donors, a V segment was called functional when productive rearrangements were above 56.7%, and segregating when the standard deviation between donors exceeded 5%. A statistical classification framework was built for diagnosing cytomegalovirus status from the catalog of TCR beta chain sequences. A later analysis assigned V and J genes by comparing TCR nucleotide sequences with IMGT/GENE-DB human TR gene sequences. In a later analysis, CDR3 sequences and most-parsimonious VDJ recombination scenarios were assigned using the TCRdist pipeline. In a later analysis, each TCR beta chain was defined by its CDR3 amino acid sequence together with its V-gene family, and reads lacking a unique V-gene family were excluded. To address suspected cross-contamination and a sequencing artifact, a later analysis removed 592 highly shared, low-generation-probability nucleotide sequences. A later analysis calculated a clonal expansion index for each public chain from normalized within-repertoire ranks of inferred template counts. A later analysis computed generation probabilities with a VDJ recombination model fitted to out-of-frame rearrangements, and checked the results against IGoR. A later analysis scored TCR-TCR, TCR-HLA and TCR-CMV co-occurrence with hypergeometric tests, applying a repertoire-size bias correction to TCR pairs. False discovery rates were estimated in a later analysis by permuting HLA or CMV assignments 20 times. In a later analysis, co-occurring TCRs were grouped with DBSCAN, and TCRdist sequence similarity was added when clustering was performed within HLA-allele-positive subsets. Repertoires with fewer than 30,000 or more than 120,000 public chains were left out of co-occurrence clustering, as were about five repertoires with anomalous nucleotide sharing. TCRdb retrieved this table from immuneACCESS and kept in-frame rearrangements only. Not all clones are present; in checked studies, unresolved V genes account for under half, and no reason is known for the remainder. The DNA gave D and trimming, while V, J and clone size come from that table. A total of 130,000 or so clones appear in this sample, roughly 78% of them only once. The ten largest clones add up to approximately 3.2% of the sample.

Including cysteine and phenylalanine, the CDR3 has 18 amino acids. The kept DNA is CDR3 alone, 54 bases in frame from the first base. These data are taken from a study of cytomegalovirus exposure and HLA in healthy donors (dated by TCRdb to 2016 to 2017). Regarding the research as a whole: An earlier analysis of approximately 640 of the donors reported approximately 300 Gb of sequence data and roughly 100 million unique TCR beta sequences from 150 million to 200 million T cells. About five DR-DQ haplotypes were treated as single units for association and clustering because of strong linkage in the cohort. A later genetic analysis used genome-wide SNP genotypes for about 65% of the roughly 670 donors, treating that subset as a discovery cohort. The study aimed to test whether signatures of past pathogen exposure could be identified by cataloging public T cell receptors. The number of typed donors differed by locus: about 629-630 for A, B, C, DRB1 and DQB1; approximately 530 for DQA1; some 610 for DPA1; and some 470 for DPB1. Approximately 300 gigabases of sequencing data and tens of millions of unique TCR sequences were included in an early release covering several hundred HLA-typed donors. All discovery cohort repertoires had been generated using a single sequencing platform. Among 350 to 400 genotyped donors of the cohort, an average of roughly 240,000 unique TCR beta nucleotide sequences were sequenced per donor, roughly 20% of them non-productive. A later analysis re-analyzed previously published TCR beta repertoires from 500 to 700 donors and added high-resolution HLA genotyping to study TCR occurrence patterns. Donor age, sex, ethnicity and CMV serostatus were compiled alongside the repertoire data. Of the roughly 400 genotyped donors, roughly 80% fell in the genetic ancestry cluster associated with self-reported Caucasian donors. In addition to the first cohort of several hundred subjects, a separate validation cohort of 120 different subjects was used. An earlier analysis of 450 to 750 of the donors used high-throughput TCR beta sequencing to judge whether each TCR beta V gene segment behaved as functional or pseudogenic. High-throughput TCR immunosequencing, statistical association of individual TCRs with disease status, and machine learning were combined to predict cytomegalovirus infection status. The study profiled the T cell repertoires of about 720 subjects by immunosequencing and related them to cytomegalovirus serostatus. Rather than drawing on any new phenotypic data, the later analysis identified candidate immune exposures from TCR beta sequences and the way those sequences occurred across donors. Class I and class II HLA loci were covered by the typing at four-digit resolution. The paper as a whole reports these results and caveats: While some public TCRs were present in many individuals, most TCR sequences turned up only very rarely across donors. For the cohort, immune exposure information was limited to CMV serostatus. A later genetic analysis associated a missense DCLRE1C variant with V-gene and J-gene trimming of TCR beta chains, and an independent cohort replicated the association. The presence/absence analyses assumed that sequencing depth was roughly uniform across donors, and that assumption may not be true. HLA typing was unavailable for some donors at each locus, so association tests used only the typed subset. In vitro tests confirmed that a few of the cytomegalovirus-associated TCR beta chains recognize cytomegalovirus antigens. In a later genetic analysis, fewer N-insertions in productive TCRs were reported among donors in an Asian-associated ancestry cluster than the approximately 710-donor mean. A cluster of highly shared sequence variants was judged likely to be a technical artifact of the sequencing pipeline. A later analysis found that most CMV-associated TCR beta chains appeared HLA-restricted, with HLA associations seemingly driven largely by CMV exposure. The study gave a list of 150 to 200 TCR beta chains associated with cytomegalovirus. A further reported finding was that TCR beta sequences accurately predicted the HLA-A and HLA-B alleles for most subjects in the first cohort. The 87-base-pair reads could not distinguish some IMGT-functional V segments, including TRBV6-2 and TRBV6-3, so those segments were excluded. According to a later analysis, TCR association rates differed among HLA loci, with DRB1 alleles showing the most associated TCRs and HLA-C alleles showing the fewest. Linkage disequilibrium might explain the correlated functional status among segregating V segments, but an unknown experimental factor could not be excluded. In an earlier analysis of under 600 of the donors, most TCR beta V segments were observed in productive rearrangements about 87% or about 30% of the time, broadly matching IMGT annotations. Compared with equally common non-associated chains, HLA-associated TCR beta chains in a later analysis were more clonally expanded and had lower generation probabilities. When HLA alleles, especially DR and DQ, strongly co-occurred, attributing TCR associations to individual alleles was difficult. In this cohort, only TCR beta chains were sequenced, and detectable features were limited by the absence of alpha or paired-chain data. The authors suggested that the approach could potentially be generalized to other disease states and immunological phenotypes. At a false discovery rate of 0.05, a later analysis linked about 16,000 TCR beta sequences to specific HLA alleles. A later analysis reported that several top co-occurrence clusters appeared linked to parvovirus B19, influenza, CMV and Epstein-Barr virus. The earlier analysis of nearly 600 of the donors excluded 15 to 20 rarely observed V segments, including chromosome 9 orphons, because counts were too low. The classifier was reported to diagnose cytomegalovirus status with high specificity and sensitivity in both the original and validation cohorts.

Here the chain combines TRBV21-1 and TRBJ2-1; the table gives TRBD2 as D, unverified against the DNA. TRBV21-1 is recorded as a pseudogene. The sequence derives from a man aged 18 to 29 in good health and CMV-seropositive. Sequencing was done on a sample of PBMCs. The nucleotide sequence is given as TGTGCCAGCCCAGGGTCGGCGGGAGCCCAAAGAAGATACAATGAGCAGTTCTTC. This translates into CASPGSAGAQRRYNEQFF.